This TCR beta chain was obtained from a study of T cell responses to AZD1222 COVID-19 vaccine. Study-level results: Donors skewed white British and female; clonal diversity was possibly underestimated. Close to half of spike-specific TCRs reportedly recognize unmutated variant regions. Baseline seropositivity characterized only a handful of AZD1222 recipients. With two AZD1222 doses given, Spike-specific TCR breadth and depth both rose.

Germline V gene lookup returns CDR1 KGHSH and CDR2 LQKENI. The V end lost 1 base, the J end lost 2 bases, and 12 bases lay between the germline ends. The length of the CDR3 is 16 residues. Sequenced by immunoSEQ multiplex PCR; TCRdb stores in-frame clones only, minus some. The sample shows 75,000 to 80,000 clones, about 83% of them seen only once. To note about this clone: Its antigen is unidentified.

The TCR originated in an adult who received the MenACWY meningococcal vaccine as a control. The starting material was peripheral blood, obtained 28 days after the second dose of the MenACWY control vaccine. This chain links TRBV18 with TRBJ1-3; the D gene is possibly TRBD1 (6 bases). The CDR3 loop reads CASSPLDSSTGNTIYF. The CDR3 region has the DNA TGTGCCAGCTCACCACTGGACAGTTCGACTGGAAACACCATATATTTT.